This T cell receptor (beta chain) emerged from a study of PD-1 blockade in classical Hodgkin lymphoma. Looking at the study overall: Every 2 weeks, patients had 3 mg/kg nivolumab intravenously. Study-wide results and limits: Diversity in CD4+ TCRs, unlike that measured in CD8+ TCRs, had risen significantly by C4D1. Some patients started nivolumab under 1 year after ASCT, and they were excluded.

Details on this clone: What it recognizes is unknown.

All patients experienced relapse after autologous stem cell transplantation, and brentuximab vedotin exposure was variable. Relapsed/refractory classical Hodgkin lymphoma patients had complete, partial or progressive responses. Repertoires were generated with immunoSEQ multiplex PCR, while TCRdb's copy carries only in-frame clones and drops some. Of about 34,000 clones listed, just over 75% were seen once; the top ten hold 16%. Sequencing used peripheral blood mononuclear cells (PBMCs), obtained before the second cycle of nivolumab. This receptor was obtained from a human donor with classical Hodgkin lymphoma.

CDR3 loop: CASRTSGGTDTQYF. The CDR3 nucleotides are TGCGCCAGCAGGACTAGCGGGGGCACAGATACGCAGTATTTT. This rearrangement joins TRBV5-1 to TRBJ2-3, with 11 nucleotides matching TRBD2. Germline V lookup: CDR1 SGHRS, CDR2 YFSETQ. CDR3 length equals 14 residues. With V trimmed by 5 bases and J by 1 base, 0 bases remained unmatched. Full variable domain (rest looked up from reference TRBV5-1 and TRBJ2-3): KAGVTQTPRYLIKTRGQQVTLSCSPISGHRSVSWYQQTPGQGLQFLFEYFSETQRNKGNFPGRFSGRQFSNSRSEMNVSTLELGDSALYLCASRTSGGTDTQYFGPGTRLTVL.